This entry features one TCR beta chain sequence. Patients were excluded for autoimmune disease history or systemic immunosuppression. The protocol was immunoSEQ multiplex PCR, while the TCRdb copy is restricted to in-frame clones and leaves out a portion. This repertoire shows fewer than 75,000 clones, roughly 89% found once; its top ten account for approximately 3%. V was trimmed by 3 bases and J by 0 bases, leaving 6 bases between them. Germline V gene lookup returns CDR1 KGHSH and CDR2 LQKENI. The CDR3 is 14 amino acids. The source of the sample is a study of OX40 agonist ivuxolimab in advanced cancers. Overall study context: With ivuxolimab, an agonistic anti-OX40 (CD134) antibody, patients were treated. At doses from 0.01 to 10 mg/kg, patients were given intravenous ivuxolimab every 2 weeks. Prior anti-PD-1, anti-PD-L1 or anti-CTLA-4 therapy did not bar entry, and approximately 40% had some.

The chain employs TRBV18 and TRBJ1-5; no clear D. The sample consisted of CD4+ or CD8+ T cells sorted from blood, taken in a trial of the OX40 agonist ivuxolimab. This clonotype originated in an adult with an advanced solid tumor such as melanoma, head and neck, liver or kidney cancer. The CDR3 spells CASSPLDSNQPQHF. In DNA, the CDR3 is TGTGCCAGCTCACCCCTCGATAGCAATCAGCCCCAGCATTTT.